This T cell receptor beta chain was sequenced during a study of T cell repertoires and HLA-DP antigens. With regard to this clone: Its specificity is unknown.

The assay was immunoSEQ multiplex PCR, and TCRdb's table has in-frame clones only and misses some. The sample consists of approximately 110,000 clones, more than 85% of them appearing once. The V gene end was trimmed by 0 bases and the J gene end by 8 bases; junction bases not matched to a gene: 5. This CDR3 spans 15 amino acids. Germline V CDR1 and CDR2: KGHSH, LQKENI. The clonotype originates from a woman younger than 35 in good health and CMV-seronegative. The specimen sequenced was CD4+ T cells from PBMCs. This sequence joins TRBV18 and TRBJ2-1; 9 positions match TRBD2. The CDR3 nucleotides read TGTGCCAGCTCACCACCCAGCGGGAGGCAGCATGAGCAGTTCTTC. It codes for CASSPPSGRQHEQFF. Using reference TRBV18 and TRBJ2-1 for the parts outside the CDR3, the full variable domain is NAGVMQNPRHLVRRRGQEARLRCSPMKGHSHVYWYRQLPEEGLKFMVYLQKENIIDESGMPKERFSAEFPKEGPSILRIQQVVRGDSAAYFCASSPPSGRQHEQFFGPGTRLTVL.